The 32 T cell receptor beta chains below come from one sample, sequenced in a study of spatial heterogeneity in lung cancer. Study-level findings and limits: It was found that expanded intratumoral alpha and beta TCR counts tracked tumor mutation counts.

The time point is: sample taken at primary tumor resection. TCRdb reprocessed the 5' RACE reads via MiXCR and lists one record per CDR3 protein. The table lists around 4,200 distinct CDR3 sequences, more than 10% of them singletons. Their antigens are not known. Sequencing was performed on lung tumor tissue, taken at surgery. The source is a male donor with early-stage non-small cell lung cancer.

This clonotype has a count of ten or more. The V and J genes are TRBV28 and TRBJ1-2; 10 positions agree with TRBD1. This CDR3 spans 15 amino acids. Germline values: CDR1 MDHEN, CDR2 SYDVKM. Germline trimming cut 5 bases from V and 8 bases from J; bases unmatched to any gene: 11. The CDR3 loop is CASSAPGTGEEGYTF. The CDR3, as DNA: TGTGCCAGCAGTGCGCCGGGGACAGGGGAAGAAGGCTACACCTTC.

The rearrangement uses TRBV27 and TRBJ2-1; 10 bases line up with TRBD1. The V and J ends lost 4 bases and 5 bases, in that order; junction bases with no gene match: 17. This CDR3 contains 19 residues. Germline V gene lookup returns CDR1 MNHEY and CDR2 SMNVEV (reference sequence). The CDR3 region is CASSSQTGGLRTSNNEQFF. The CDR3 bases are TGTGCCAGCAGTTCCCAGACAGGGGGCCTCAGGACTAGCAACAATGAGCAGTTCTTC.

In its sample, this clonotype is medium-sized (0.01 to 0.1%). The genes are TRBV27 and TRBJ1-1; D unclear. Germline V lookup: CDR1 MNHEY, CDR2 SMNVEV (reference sequence). This CDR3 has 12 residues. Trimming removed 6 bases at V and 3 bases at J, with 8 bases between. CDR3 coding DNA: TGTGCCAGCAGGTCTACCTACACTGAAGCTTTCTTT. Translating it yields CASRSTYTEAFF.

By sample share, this clonotype is medium-sized. The V gene is TRBV28, the J gene TRBJ2-7; TRBD2 aligns across 9 bases. With 5 bases clipped from V and 7 bases from J, the junction kept 15 bases outside the gene matches. Germline CDR1 MDHEN, CDR2 SYDVKM. The CDR3 loop spans 16 amino acids. The CDR3 protein is CASSTPGGGGLVEQYF. CDR3 nucleotides: TGTGCCAGCAGTACCCCGGGCGGGGGGGGCCTAGTGGAGCAGTACTTC.

Only a few counts were recorded for this clonotype. The chain couples TRBV20-1 to TRBJ1-2, with TRBD1 identical over 7 bases. The CDR3 length is 16 residues. V shed 3 bases, J shed 1 base, and the junction held 11 bases outside the gene matches. Germline V CDR1 and CDR2: DFQATT, SNEGSKA (reference sequence). DNA of the CDR3: TGCAGTGCTAGGGTATTTGGACAGGCAAATAACTATGGCTACACCTTC. This gives the protein CSARVFGQANNYGYTF.

In its sample, this clonotype is medium-sized (0.01 to 0.1%). The rearrangement uses TRBV5-6 and TRBJ2-5, with 9 bases matching TRBD2. Losses at the gene ends were 0 bases for V and 4 bases for J; bases not matched to a gene: 4. The CDR3 extends over 15 amino acids. The germline V gene has CDR1 SGHDT and CDR2 YYEEEE. The CDR3 DNA reads as TGTGCCAGCAGCTTGGCGGGACTAGCAGCAGAGACCCAGTACTTC. Translation: CASSLAGLAAETQYF.

The rearrangement uses TRBV5-4 and TRBJ2-6; no reliable D call. The CDR3 is made up of 15 amino acids. Germline lookup yields CDR1 SGHNT and CDR2 YYREEE (reference sequence). V was clipped by 2 bases and J by 0 bases, with 6 bases between them. The CDR3 bases are TGTGCCAGCAGCTTTAGGGACTCTGGGGCCAACGTCCTGACTTTC. The encoded protein is CASSFRDSGANVLTF.

Only a few counts were recorded for this clonotype. V and J are TRBV18 and TRBJ1-1, with TRBD1 matching 8 bases. The V gene's germline CDR1 is KGHSH and CDR2 LQKENI. This CDR3 spans 15 amino acids. Trimming removed 3 bases from V and 1 base from J; junction bases left unmatched: 4. The CDR3 loop reads CASSPPTGENTEAFF. The CDR3 DNA is TGTGCCAGCTCACCTCCGACAGGGGAGAACACTGAAGCTTTCTTT.

The rearrangement joins TRBV5-3 to TRBJ1-6; D is unclear. TRBV5-3 is designated an ORF whose function remains uncertain. CDR3 size: 11 residues. V lost 1 base to trimming and J lost 11 bases, with 4 bases between them. CDR3 DNA: TGTGCCAGAAGCTTGTACGCACCCCTCCACTTT. This gives the protein CARSLYAPLHF.

This clonotype was detected many times. The chain links TRBV20-1 to TRBJ2-7; 8 bases map to TRBD1. Germline assignment: CDR1 DFQATT and CDR2 SNEGSKA (reference sequence). The CDR3 has 13 residues. The ends lost 6 bases at V and 9 bases at J; junction bases unmatched: 13. CDR3 nucleotide sequence: TGCAGTGCCCGGGACAGGCCGGTTCGTGGGCAGTACTTC. Protein sequence: CSARDRPVRGQYF.

This clonotype is labeled as medium-sized. The chain combines TRBV6-2 or TRBV6-3 with TRBJ2-1; possibly TRBD2 for D (7 bases). The ends were cut back, 4 bases at V and 9 bases at J, with 16 bases in the middle. CDR1 is MNHEY, CDR2 SVGEGT, per germline. The CDR3 has 14 residues. CDR3 nucleotides: TGTGCCAGCAGTTTGGCGGGGGCCGGGAGTGAGCAGTTCTTC. This gives the protein CASSLAGAGSEQFF.

This clonotype has more than one count but fewer than ten. The V call is TRBV2, the J call TRBJ2-7; TRBD2 aligns across 8 bases. The germline CDR1 and CDR2 sequences are SNHLY and FYNNEI. V shed 4 bases, J shed 6 bases, and the junction held 5 bases outside the gene matches. The CDR3 covers 13 residues. The CDR3 nucleotides read TGTGCCAGCAGTGCGGGGGGGCATAGCGAGCAGTACGTC. Its translation is CASSAGGHSEQYV.

This clonotype is medium-sized (0.01 to 0.1%). The chain couples TRBV29-1 to TRBJ2-1; TRBD2 aligns across 11 bases. The CDR3 has 13 amino acids. Germline V gives CDR1 SQVTM, CDR2 ANQGSEA. The trim removed 4 bases at V and 15 bases at J, leaving 11 bases unmatched. The CDR3 coding sequence is TGCAGCGTTGTACTAGCGGGGGACCCCCTGAGGTTCTTC. Amino acids: CSVVLAGDPLRFF.

In this sample, this clonotype is medium-sized. The V gene is TRBV6-4, the J gene TRBJ1-5; D not resolved. The CDR3 consists of 13 residues. The V end lost 2 bases, the J end lost 6 bases, and 8 bases lay between the germline ends. Germline CDR1 MRHNA, CDR2 SNTAGT. The CDR3 DNA reads TGTGCCAGCAGTGACGAGGCCGGTCAGCCCCAGCATTTT. As protein: CASSDEAGQPQHF.

This clonotype was seen a few times. This chain connects TRBV10-2 to TRBJ2-3; 10 positions agree with TRBD1. Looked up from germline, CDR1 is WSHSY and CDR2 is SAAADI. The CDR3 is made up of 15 amino acids. The trim removed 4 bases at V and 3 bases at J, leaving 4 bases unmatched. In nucleotides, the CDR3 is TGCGCCAGCAGTGTCAGACAGGGGGCGACAGATACGCAGTATTTT. Its protein is CASSVRQGATDTQYF.

Judged by abundance, this clonotype is medium-sized. This sequence joins TRBV12-3 or TRBV12-4 and TRBJ1-1; possible D gene TRBD1, 6 bases. V was cut by 5 bases and J by 4 bases, with 17 bases left in between. The CDR3 is 15 amino acids. The CDR3 DNA sequence: TGTGCCAGCAGTCCTCGAACAGGGTTGAGCACTGAAGCTTTCTTT. Protein: CASSPRTGLSTEAFF.

This sequence joins TRBV10-3 and TRBJ2-5; 7 bases align to TRBD1. CDR1 and CDR2 from the germline V gene are ENHRY and SYGVKD. The CDR3 covers 16 residues. J lost 3 bases, V lost 2 bases, and 9 bases had no gene match. Here the CDR3 DNA reads TGTGCCATCAGTGAGGGGGAAGGGACAGCTAAAGAGACCCAGTACTTC. Protein sequence: CAISEGEGTAKETQYF.

This clonotype came up a few times. The V call is TRBV9, the J call TRBJ1-4; D might be TRBD1 (5 bases). The CDR3 loop spans 15 amino acids. Germline CDR1 is SGDLS and CDR2 is YYNGEE. V was clipped by 3 bases and J by 5 bases, with 14 bases between them. The CDR3 sequence is CASSGRHRGNEKLFF. The CDR3 DNA reads TGTGCCAGCAGCGGGAGACACCGGGGGAATGAAAAACTGTTTTTT. Full variable domain (missing parts from reference TRBV9 and TRBJ1-4): DSGVTQTPKHLITATGQRVTLRCSPRSGDLSVYWYQQSLDQGLQFLIQYYNGEERAKGNILERFSAQQFPDLHSELNLSSLELGDSALYFCASSGRHRGNEKLFFGSGTQLSVL.

The rearrangement links TRBV5-6 to TRBJ2-3; 8 nucleotides agree with TRBD1. Germline values: CDR1 SGHDT, CDR2 YYEEEE. V was pared by 5 bases and J by 3 bases, with 5 bases of the junction left unmatched. This CDR3 spans 14 amino acids. CDR3 residues: CASRTDRETDTQYF. The CDR3 DNA reads TGTGCCAGCAGAACGGACAGGGAGACAGATACGCAGTATTTT.

The rearrangement links TRBV3-1 to TRBJ1-1; possible D gene TRBD1, 5 bases. Trimming took off 5 bases at V and 2 bases at J, with 18 bases between the two ends. CDR1 LGHDT and CDR2 YNNKEL come from the germline V gene (reference sequence). The CDR3 sequence is 16 residues long. This CDR3 reads CASSWDGFGGNTEAFF. CDR3 nucleotide sequence: TGTGCCAGCAGCTGGGACGGTTTCGGAGGCAACACTGAAGCTTTCTTT.

This clonotype was counted a few times. The V gene is TRBV6-1, the J gene TRBJ2-3; D not certain. The CDR3 has 14 residues. V shed 6 bases and J shed 3 bases, with 13 bases lying between them. Germline assignment: CDR1 MNHNS and CDR2 SASEGT. The CDR3 sequence: CASSPHGQTDTQYF. CDR3 nucleotide sequence: TGTGCCAGCAGCCCCCACGGGCAGACAGATACGCAGTATTTT.

This clonotype was seen more than once but under ten times. The V gene is TRBV7-2, the J gene TRBJ1-2; the D is unclear. The CDR3 has 14 residues. Germline V lookup: CDR1 SGHTA, CDR2 FQGNSA. The V and J ends lost 4 bases and 8 bases respectively, with 17 bases between them. CDR3: CASSSGPRREGYTF. DNA for the CDR3: TGTGCCAGCAGCTCCGGGCCGAGGAGGGAGGGCTACACCTTC.

The rearrangement uses TRBV12-3 or TRBV12-4 and TRBJ2-1; 13 bases are shared with TRBD2. V shed 6 bases and J 4 bases; nucleotides not matched to a gene: 6. This CDR3 comprises 16 residues. CDR3 coding DNA: TGTGCCAGCAGGTCCGGGACTAGCGGGGCGTACAATGAGCAGTTCTTC. The encoded protein is CASRSGTSGAYNEQFF.

The chain is built from TRBV7-6 and TRBJ2-7; D may match TRBD1 or TRBD2 (5 bases each). Germline CDR1 reads SGHVS; CDR2 reads FNYEAQ. V was trimmed by 1 base and J by 7 bases, leaving 20 bases between them. The CDR3 is made up of 16 amino acids. The CDR3 region has the DNA TGTGCCAGCAGCTTAGGGAGGCCCGTGACAGAAAATGAGCAGTACTTC. Its translation is CASSLGRPVTENEQYF.

This clonotype was counted only a few times. The J gene is TRBJ1-2, the V gene TRBV28, with D hard to call. The CDR3 contains 12 residues. The germline gives CDR1 MDHEN, CDR2 SYDVKM. Trimming took 3 bases from V and 4 from J, leaving 6 bases between them. The chain's CDR3 is CASSFATYGYTF. The CDR3 DNA follows: TGTGCCAGCAGTTTTGCAACCTATGGCTACACCTTC.

There are a few counts of this clonotype. The chain joins TRBV7-2 to TRBJ2-4; D not certain. V was pared by 2 bases and J by 13 bases, with 15 bases between. Germline-derived CDR1 and CDR2 are SGHTA and FQGNSA. This CDR3 has 13 residues. CDR3 amino acids: CASSLYLDSDQYF. CDR3 DNA: TGTGCCAGCAGCTTATACTTGGATTCCGACCAGTACTTC.

This clonotype is labeled as medium-sized. The chain joins TRBV7-3 to TRBJ2-5; tentative D call: TRBD1 (6 bases). The CDR3 has 15 residues. Trimming removed 1 base at V and 1 base at J, with 10 bases between. The germline CDR1 and CDR2 sequences are SGHTA and FQGTGA. The CDR3 region has the DNA TGTGCCAGCAGCTTAAAGGACAGACTCCAAGAGACCCAGTACTTC. Residues: CASSLKDRLQETQYF.

This clonotype came up a few times. The chain uses TRBV7-9 and TRBJ1-2, with D possibly matching TRBD1 (5 bases). Trimming cost V 3 bases and J 8 bases, with 10 bases left between them. Germline-derived CDR1 and CDR2 are SEHNR and FQNEAQ (reference sequence). CDR3 size: 12 residues. DNA of the CDR3: TGTGCCAGCAGCTTCGACCAGGGCGGCTACACCTTC. As protein: CASSFDQGGYTF.

The rearrangement joins TRBV18 to TRBJ2-3; D tentatively fits TRBD1 or TRBD2 (5 bases each). V gave up 3 bases and J gave up 1 base, with 5 bases separating them. The CDR3 is 13 amino acids. CDR1 and CDR2 from the germline V gene are KGHSH and LQKENI. CDR3 sequence: CASSPGGTDTQYF. CDR3 nucleotides: TGTGCCAGCTCACCGGGGGGCACAGATACGCAGTATTTT. Complete variable domain (other parts from reference TRBV18 and TRBJ2-3): NAGVMQNPRHLVRRRGQEARLRCSPMKGHSHVYWYRQLPEEGLKFMVYLQKENIIDESGMPKERFSAEFPKEGPSILRIQQVVRGDSAAYFCASSPGGTDTQYFGPGTRLTVL.

This clonotype was seen a handful of times. This chain links TRBV28 with TRBJ1-5; D is possibly TRBD1 (5 bases). CDR1 is MDHEN and CDR2 is SYDVKM in the germline V gene. Trimming took 7 bases from V and 2 from J, leaving 6 bases between them. This CDR3 comprises 12 residues. The CDR3 DNA is TGTGCCAGCACGACAGGCAATCAGCCCCAGCATTTT. Residues: CASTTGNQPQHF.

The CDR3 region has the DNA TGTGCCAGCGGGGTCTACGAGCAGTACGTC. Protein: CASGVYEQYV. The rearrangement links TRBV6-2 or TRBV6-3 to TRBJ2-7, with D unclear. The CDR3 has 10 amino acids. Between the trimmed V and J ends, which lost 8 bases and 3 bases, there was a span of 5 bases. In germline, CDR1 is MNHEY, CDR2 SVGEGT.

This clonotype qualifies as medium-sized. The CDR3 nucleotides read TGTGCCAGCAGCTCCCTTAGCGGGTCTGGGGAGACCCAGTACTTC. This codes for CASSSLSGSGETQYF. The chain couples TRBV11-3 to TRBJ2-5; 7 bases match TRBD2. Unmatched junction bases numbered 10, after V lost 4 bases and J lost 5 bases. The CDR3 sequence is 15 residues long. Germline V gene data show CDR1 as SGHNT and CDR2 as YENEEA.